This is a list of T cell receptor beta chains from one sample in a study of blood T cell repertoires in COVID-19. The repertoire was sequenced with immunoSEQ multiplex PCR; TCRdb's copy has only in-frame clones and lacks some. This table has 200,000 or so clones, 80% to 90% appearing once. The specimen sequenced was PBMCs or T cells enriched from blood (not recorded which). These receptors originate from a woman aged 40 to 50 with acute COVID-19. Both conserved end residues are part of each CDR3. Fields, in order: D gene, CDR3 length, clone size, J gene, V gene, CDR3 DNA, CDR3 protein. The D gene is left open where the match is weak. Only some rows state a clone size, as once, few, many or a class for expanded clones.

d_call: -; cdr3_length: 14; clone_size: -; j_call: TRBJ1-6; v_call: TRBV14; cdr3_nt: TGTGCCAGCAGCAGGGAAACTCGGGGTTCACCCCTCCACTTT; cdr3_aa: CASSRETRGSPLHF
d_call: -; cdr3_length: 16; clone_size: -; j_call: TRBJ1-5; v_call: TRBV19; cdr3_nt: TGTGCCAGTAGTATCTCCCGCGGGGCGGTCAATCAGCCCCAGCATTTT; cdr3_aa: CASSISRGAVNQPQHF
d_call: TRBD1; cdr3_length: 14; clone_size: -; j_call: TRBJ1-5; v_call: TRBV7-2; cdr3_nt: TGTGCCAGCAGCCAACAGGGGGTGGGTCAGCCCCAGCATTTT; cdr3_aa: CASSQQGVGQPQHF
d_call: -; cdr3_length: 12; clone_size: few; j_call: TRBJ1-6; v_call: TRBV11-2; cdr3_nt: TGTGCCAGCAGCTCCAGGGTTTCACCCCTCCACTTT; cdr3_aa: CASSSRVSPLHF
d_call: TRBD2; cdr3_length: 17; clone_size: -; j_call: TRBJ2-1; v_call: TRBV7-3; cdr3_nt: TGTGCCAGCAGTCAAGGGACTAGCGGGGGAGCGTACAATGAGCAGTTCTTC; cdr3_aa: CASSQGTSGGAYNEQFF
d_call: TRBD1; cdr3_length: 13; clone_size: -; j_call: TRBJ1-2; v_call: TRBV29-1; cdr3_nt: TGCAGCGCTCGACAGGGTTCGAATGGGGGCTACACCTTC; cdr3_aa: CSARQGSNGGYTF
d_call: -; cdr3_length: 13; clone_size: -; j_call: TRBJ2-3; v_call: TRBV2; cdr3_nt: TGTGCCAGCAGGAGGAACCCCGGAGATACGCAGTATTTT; cdr3_aa: CASRRNPGDTQYF
d_call: TRBD1; cdr3_length: 14; clone_size: -; j_call: TRBJ1-1; v_call: TRBV7-2; cdr3_nt: TGTGCCAGCAGCTACTGGGACAGGGGAGCTGAAGCTTTCTTT; cdr3_aa: CASSYWDRGAEAFF
d_call: -; cdr3_length: 15; clone_size: -; j_call: TRBJ2-5; v_call: TRBV3-1/TRBV3-2; cdr3_nt: TGTGCCAGCAGCCAAGTCGGCAGGGCCCAAGAGACCCAGTACTTC; cdr3_aa: CASSQVGRAQETQYF
d_call: TRBD1; cdr3_length: 17; clone_size: -; j_call: TRBJ1-1; v_call: TRBV5-1; cdr3_nt: TGCGCCAGCAGCCCGGTCCGACAGGGTATAGGGAGGACTGAAGCTTTCTTT; cdr3_aa: CASSPVRQGIGRTEAFF
d_call: TRBD1; cdr3_length: 17; clone_size: -; j_call: TRBJ2-1; v_call: TRBV3-1/TRBV3-2; cdr3_nt: TGTGCCAGCAGCCCTTCGGGGGGACAGGGGGCCGCAGCTGAGCAGTTCTTC; cdr3_aa: CASSPSGGQGAAAEQFF
d_call: TRBD2; cdr3_length: 16; clone_size: -; j_call: TRBJ2-4; v_call: TRBV7-2; cdr3_nt: TGTGCCAGCAGCTTATTTCCGGGAGGGGGGACTTACATTCAGTACTTC; cdr3_aa: CASSLFPGGGTYIQYF
d_call: TRBD2; cdr3_length: 15; clone_size: many; j_call: TRBJ2-3; v_call: TRBV7-3; cdr3_nt: TGTGCCAGCAGCCACACTAGCGGGGGTGGTGATACGCAGTATTTT; cdr3_aa: CASSHTSGGGDTQYF
d_call: -; cdr3_length: 13; clone_size: -; j_call: TRBJ1-1; v_call: TRBV9; cdr3_nt: TGTGCCAGCAGCGCCGGGGGGAACACTGAAGCTTTCTTT; cdr3_aa: CASSAGGNTEAFF
d_call: -; cdr3_length: 15; clone_size: -; j_call: TRBJ1-3; v_call: TRBV7-2; cdr3_nt: TGTGCCAGCAGCCTCAGCGGCTCTAGGGAAAACACCATATATTTT; cdr3_aa: CASSLSGSRENTIYF
d_call: -; cdr3_length: 14; clone_size: -; j_call: TRBJ1-4; v_call: TRBV2; cdr3_nt: TGTGCCAGCTTCAGCAGGGGAAGGGATGAAAAACTGTTTTTT; cdr3_aa: CASFSRGRDEKLFF
d_call: -; cdr3_length: 14; clone_size: -; j_call: TRBJ1-6; v_call: TRBV7-2; cdr3_nt: TGTGCCAGCAGCTTGACCTCGGGGAATTCACCCCTCCACTTT; cdr3_aa: CASSLTSGNSPLHF
d_call: TRBD1; cdr3_length: 14; clone_size: -; j_call: TRBJ1-4; v_call: TRBV5-5; cdr3_nt: TGTGCCAGCAGCGCCAGGGGGAAGAATGAAAAACTGTTTTTT; cdr3_aa: CASSARGKNEKLFF
d_call: TRBD2; cdr3_length: 17; clone_size: few; j_call: TRBJ2-2; v_call: TRBV4-3; cdr3_nt: TGCGCCAGCAGCCAAGATCCCGGGACTAGCGGAACCGGGGAGCTGTTTTTT; cdr3_aa: CASSQDPGTSGTGELFF
d_call: -; cdr3_length: 14; clone_size: -; j_call: TRBJ2-1; v_call: TRBV7-9; cdr3_nt: TGTGCCAGCCCTTCCCAGGGCTCCTACAATGAGCAGTTCTTC; cdr3_aa: CASPSQGSYNEQFF
d_call: TRBD2; cdr3_length: 17; clone_size: -; j_call: TRBJ2-1; v_call: TRBV12-5; cdr3_nt: TGTGCTAGTGGTTTTAAGCTAGCGGGGGGGCCAGGAAATGAGCAGTTCTTC; cdr3_aa: CASGFKLAGGPGNEQFF
d_call: TRBD2; cdr3_length: 18; clone_size: once; j_call: TRBJ2-7; v_call: TRBV4-3; cdr3_nt: TGCGCCAGCAGCCAAATTCCGGGACTAGCGGGGGGCTCCTACGAGCAGTACTTC; cdr3_aa: CASSQIPGLAGGSYEQYF
d_call: TRBD1; cdr3_length: 13; clone_size: -; j_call: TRBJ1-5; v_call: TRBV29-1; cdr3_nt: TGCAGCGCTATTCCGGGACAGGGGACGCCCCAGCATTTT; cdr3_aa: CSAIPGQGTPQHF
d_call: TRBD2; cdr3_length: 15; clone_size: -; j_call: TRBJ2-1; v_call: TRBV7-7; cdr3_nt: TGTGCTAGCAGCTTCGGCGGGGGGCCCTCCAATGAGCAGTTCTTC; cdr3_aa: CASSFGGGPSNEQFF
d_call: -; cdr3_length: 14; clone_size: -; j_call: TRBJ2-7; v_call: TRBV6-6; cdr3_nt: TGTGCCAGCAGTTACCGACAAAGCTCCTACGAGCAGTACTTC; cdr3_aa: CASSYRQSSYEQYF